Listed below are T cell receptor beta chains from one sample, sequenced in a study of blood T cell repertoires in COVID-19. Sequenced by immunoSEQ multiplex PCR; TCRdb stores in-frame clones only, minus some. The table records 70,000 or so clones, 76% of them present only once. Material for sequencing was peripheral blood. All receptors come from a man between 60 and 75 years old with COVID-19, enrolled during active disease. The CDR3 runs from the conserved cysteine through the conserved F or W. A D gene is named only where the DNA matches it firmly. A row's size may be missing; if present it is once, few, many or a size class.

len | d_gene | j_gene | v_gene | abundance | CDR3nt | CDR3aa
14 | - | TRBJ1-1 | TRBV5-4 | - | TGTGCCAGCGGAGGGAGGGCTGGGAACACTGAAGCTTTCTTT | CASGGRAGNTEAFF
14 | - | TRBJ1-6 | TRBV11-3 | - | TGTGCCAGCAGCTTTTATAGCGGGAATTCACCCCTCCACTTT | CASSFYSGNSPLHF
14 | TRBD2 | TRBJ2-7 | TRBV5-1 | - | TGCGCCAGCAGCCCGGGCGGGGAGGGGCTCGAGCAGTACTTC | CASSPGGEGLEQYF
14 | - | TRBJ1-1 | TRBV27 | - | TGTGCCAGCAGGGGACCCTGGGAGGTCACTGAAGCTTTCTTT | CASRGPWEVTEAFF
14 | - | TRBJ2-2 | TRBV27 | - | TGTGCCAGCAGTTTAACAGGGAACACCGGGGAGCTGTTTTTT | CASSLTGNTGELFF
12 | - | TRBJ2-1 | TRBV3-1/TRBV3-2 | - | TGTGCCAGCAGCCAACAGGGGACTGAGCAGTTCTTC | CASSQQGTEQFF
13 | TRBD2 | TRBJ2-7 | TRBV5-6 | - | TGTGCCAGCAGCTCCTTGGGGGGGAACGAGCAGTACTTC | CASSSLGGNEQYF
15 | TRBD2 | TRBJ2-3 | TRBV27 | - | TGTGCCAGCAGTACTAGCGGACGAAACACAGATACGCAGTATTTT | CASSTSGRNTDTQYF
16 | TRBD2 | TRBJ2-2 | TRBV7-9 | - | TGTGCCAGCAGCGGGCTAGCGGGGTCGAGGGCCGGGGAGCTGTTTTTT | CASSGLAGSRAGELFF
14 | - | TRBJ2-5 | TRBV28 | once | TGTGCCAGCAGTTTATCGCGGTTGTTAGAGACCCAGTACTTC | CASSLSRLLETQYF
14 | TRBD1 | TRBJ1-2 | TRBV4-1 | - | TGCGCCAGCAGCACCGGACAGGGACTCTATGGCTACACCTTC | CASSTGQGLYGYTF
14 | TRBD1 | TRBJ2-5 | TRBV7-3 | - | TGTGCCAGCAGCCGTACAGGGGGCGCGGAGACCCAGTACTTC | CASSRTGGAETQYF
14 | - | TRBJ2-7 | TRBV5-4 | - | TGTGCCAGCAGCTCCGCCGGTGGGGGCCACGAGCAGTACTTC | CASSSAGGGHEQYF
13 | - | TRBJ1-3 | TRBV30 | - | TGTGCCTGGAGTAAGACGGTTAAGGAGACCATATATTTT | CAWSKTVKETIYF
13 | - | TRBJ2-7 | TRBV11-3 | - | TGTGCCAGCAGCGCAGGGACACGCTACGAGCAGTACTTC | CASSAGTRYEQYF
15 | - | TRBJ2-2 | TRBV28 | - | TGTGCCAGCAGGACCGGTCCAGGTTCCACCGGGGAGCTGTTTTTT | CASRTGPGSTGELFF
13 | - | TRBJ2-5 | TRBV7-7 | once | TGTGCCAGCAGCACGGGGATCCAAGAGACCCAGTACTTC | CASSTGIQETQYF
13 | - | TRBJ2-7 | TRBV7-2 | - | TGTGCCAGCAGCCCGGACTCAAGTTACGAGCAGTACTTC | CASSPDSSYEQYF
12 | - | TRBJ2-4 | TRBV15 | - | TGTGCCACCAGCACCAGGGAAAACATTCAGTACTTC | CATSTRENIQYF
14 | TRBD2 | TRBJ2-7 | TRBV7-9 | - | TGTGCCAGCAGCCAAGGGGCGGGAGTATCCGAGCAGTACTTC | CASSQGAGVSEQYF
14 | - | TRBJ1-4 | TRBV10-2 | - | TGCGCCAGCAGACCCCCAGGTCCGAATGAAAAACTGTTTTTT | CASRPPGPNEKLFF
13 | - | TRBJ2-5 | TRBV5-1 | - | TGCGCCAGCAGCATAACTAGGGAGGAGACCCAGTACTTC | CASSITREETQYF
14 | TRBD2 | TRBJ2-7 | TRBV10-3 | - | TGTGCCATCAGCTCTAGCGGGAGGGAGAACGAGCAGTACTTC | CAISSSGRENEQYF
13 | TRBD1 | TRBJ1-2 | TRBV28 | once | TGTGCCAGCAGACGGACAGGGGTGTATGGCTACACCTTC | CASRRTGVYGYTF
14 | - | TRBJ1-1 | TRBV7-9 | few | TGTGCCAGCAGCTTAGGTGCAGGGAGGACTGAAGCTTTCTTT | CASSLGAGRTEAFF
15 | TRBD2 | TRBJ2-7 | TRBV6-5 | - | TGTGCCACCGATCCCCTAGCGGGGACTCCTTTCGAGCAGTACTTC | CATDPLAGTPFEQYF
14 | TRBD1 | TRBJ2-7 | TRBV6-6 | - | TGTGCCAGCAGCCTGGACAGGTCCAAGGGCGAGCAGTACTTC | CASSLDRSKGEQYF
14 | - | TRBJ2-1 | TRBV7-9 | - | TGTGCCAGCAGCTTGGGGCCCCGGGACAATGAGCAGTTCTTC | CASSLGPRDNEQFF
14 | TRBD1 | TRBJ1-6 | TRBV7-9 | - | TGTGCCAGCAGCATGGGACAGGGAAATTCACCCCTCCACTTT | CASSMGQGNSPLHF
16 | - | TRBJ2-2 | TRBV3-1/TRBV3-2 | - | TGTGCCAGCAGCCAAGATCGCGGCCCCGGGGTCGGAGAGCTGTTTTTT | CASSQDRGPGVGELFF
13 | - | TRBJ1-6 | TRBV2 | once | TGTGCCAGCAGTAGGGACACTATCGCTCCCCTCCACTTT | CASSRDTIAPLHF
13 | - | TRBJ2-3 | TRBV11-2 | - | TGTGCCAGCAGCTTACGCAGAATAGATACGCAGTATTTT | CASSLRRIDTQYF
15 | TRBD2 | TRBJ2-5 | TRBV7-6 | - | TGTGCCAGCAGCTTAGATCACGGGAGGGAAGAGACCCAGTACTTC | CASSLDHGREETQYF
15 | - | TRBJ2-7 | TRBV18 | - | TGTGCCAGCTCATCGTCTAGCGCCGAGCAAGGCGAGCAGTACTTC | CASSSSSAEQGEQYF
15 | - | TRBJ1-2 | TRBV28 | - | TGTGCCAGCAGTCCACCCGGGACTTCGTTCTATGGCTACACCTTC | CASSPPGTSFYGYTF
18 | TRBD1 | TRBJ1-4 | TRBV11-2 | - | TGTGCCAGCAGAGACCCGGGACAGGGGGTCCATTTGAGTGAAAAACTGTTTTTT | CASRDPGQGVHLSEKLFF
14 | - | TRBJ2-3 | TRBV30 | - | TGTGCCTGCCGACCGGGTTTGCTCACAGATACGCAGTATTTT | CACRPGLLTDTQYF
15 | TRBD1 | TRBJ2-2 | TRBV19 | - | TGTGCCAGTAGACTACAGGGGCCCGCAGTGGGGGAGCTGTTTTTT | CASRLQGPAVGELFF
15 | TRBD1 | TRBJ1-4 | TRBV30 | - | TGTGCCTGGAGTACAGGGACAGGGAGGTTTAAAAAACTGTTTTTT | CAWSTGTGRFKKLFF
17 | TRBD2 | TRBJ2-7 | TRBV13 | - | TGTGCCAGCAGCTTCGTTGGGCTAGCGGGCGTGGCAGACGAGCAGTACTTC | CASSFVGLAGVADEQYF